What follows describes a single TCR beta chain. Sequencing used immunoSEQ multiplex PCR; TCRdb keeps in-frame clones, though not all of them. This sample has approximately 52,000 clones; 85% to 95% occur once, and the top ten carry 12%. This entry belongs to a study of OX40 agonist ivuxolimab in advanced cancers. Looking at the study overall: Past anti-PD-1, anti-PD-L1 or anti-CTLA-4 therapy was accepted, and approximately 37% had received some. Three dose-escalation patients had partial responses: one with hepatocellular carcinoma and two with cutaneous melanoma.

This CDR3 contains 14 residues. V was shortened by 5 bases and J by 2 bases, with 11 bases between the two germline ends. Germline CDR1 is SEHNR and CDR2 is FQNEAQ (reference sequence). This receptor was obtained from an adult with an advanced solid tumor such as melanoma, head and neck, liver or kidney cancer. The chain carries TRBV7-9 and TRBJ2-3; D gene uncertain. The material sequenced was CD4+ or CD8+ T cells sorted from blood, taken in a trial of the OX40 agonist ivuxolimab. The CDR3 region is CASSPVADTDTQYF. As DNA, the CDR3 is TGTGCCAGCAGCCCAGTGGCGGACACAGATACGCAGTATTTT.